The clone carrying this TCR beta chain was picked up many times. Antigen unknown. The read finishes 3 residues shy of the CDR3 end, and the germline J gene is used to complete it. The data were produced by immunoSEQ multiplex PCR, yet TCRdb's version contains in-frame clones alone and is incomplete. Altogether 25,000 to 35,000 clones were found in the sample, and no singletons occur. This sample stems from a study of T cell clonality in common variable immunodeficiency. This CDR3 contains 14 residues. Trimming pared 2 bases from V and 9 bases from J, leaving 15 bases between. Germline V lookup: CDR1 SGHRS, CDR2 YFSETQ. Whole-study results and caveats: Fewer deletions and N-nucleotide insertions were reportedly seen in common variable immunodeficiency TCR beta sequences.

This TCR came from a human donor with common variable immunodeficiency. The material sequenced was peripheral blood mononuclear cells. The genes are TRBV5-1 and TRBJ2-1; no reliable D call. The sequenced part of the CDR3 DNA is TGCGCCAGCAGCTTAAGCCCCCTGACGGGTGAG. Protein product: CASSLSPLTGE. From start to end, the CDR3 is CASSLSPLTGEQFF.